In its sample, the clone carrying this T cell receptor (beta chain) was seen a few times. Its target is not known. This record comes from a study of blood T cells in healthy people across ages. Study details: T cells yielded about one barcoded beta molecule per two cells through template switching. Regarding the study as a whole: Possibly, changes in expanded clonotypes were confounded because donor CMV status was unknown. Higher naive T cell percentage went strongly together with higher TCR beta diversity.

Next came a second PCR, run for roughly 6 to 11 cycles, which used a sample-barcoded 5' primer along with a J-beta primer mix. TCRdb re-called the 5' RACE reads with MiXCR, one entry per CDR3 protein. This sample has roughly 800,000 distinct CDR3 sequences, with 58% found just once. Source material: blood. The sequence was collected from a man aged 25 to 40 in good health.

As DNA, the CDR3 is TGTGCCAGCAGCTTTGGGACTAGCGGGGGAGAGACCCAGTACTTC. Translated: CASSFGTSGGETQYF. The V gene is TRBV7-2, the J gene TRBJ2-5; TRBD2 aligns across 14 bases. The germline CDR1 and CDR2 sequences are SGHTA and FQGNSA. The V and J ends lost 3 bases and 4 bases, in that order; junction bases with no gene match: 1. This CDR3 has 15 amino acids. The variable domain in full, with the rest retrieved from reference TRBV7-2 and TRBJ2-5, is GAGVSQSPSNKVTEKGKDVELRCDPISGHTALYWYRQSLGQGLEFLIYFQGNSAPDKSGLPSDRFSAERTGGSVSTLTIQRTQQEDSAVYLCASSFGTSGGETQYFGPGTRLLVL.